A selection of T cell receptor beta chains follows, all from one sample in a study of OX40 agonist ivuxolimab in advanced cancers. Using immunoSEQ multiplex PCR, the repertoire was profiled, and TCRdb retains in-frame clones only, with some absent. The sample has 110,000 or so clones, around 93% seen once. The starting material was CD4+ or CD8+ T cells sorted from blood, obtained in a trial of the OX40 agonist ivuxolimab. These receptors all stem from an adult with an advanced solid tumor such as melanoma, head and neck, liver or kidney cancer. Both conserved end residues are part of each CDR3. Part of the rows lack a size; the others show once, few, many or a class for expanded clones.

j_call clone_size cdr3_length v_call cdr3_aa
TRBJ2-3 . 13 TRBV11-2 CASSTDYTDTQYF
TRBJ1-1 . 17 TRBV19 CASSIDSTVKWGTEAFF
TRBJ1-1 . 12 TRBV29-1 CSVDRADTEAFF
TRBJ2-2 . 14 TRBV2 CAISRGQNTGELFF
TRBJ1-1 . 16 TRBV11-2 CASSLNSGVMNTEAFF
TRBJ2-7 . 12 TRBV5-1 CASSLSGVEQYF
TRBJ2-2 . 13 TRBV5-1 CASSSAGTGELFF
TRBJ2-7 . 15 TRBV5-6 CASSSTRVRVYEQYF
TRBJ1-6 . 14 TRBV5-4 CASSLKGYNSPLHF
TRBJ1-6 . 15 TRBV27 CASSLVGSYNSPLHF
TRBJ2-3 . 13 TRBV5-4 CASSRDRPDTQYF
TRBJ1-5 . 15 TRBV6-1 CASRRQGASNQPQHF
TRBJ1-4 . 15 TRBV19 CASSSWAREGEKLFF
TRBJ2-3 . 17 TRBV27 CASTQSPPGLALDTQYF
TRBJ2-3 . 14 TRBV10-3 CAITTGQDGDTQYF
TRBJ1-2 once 11 TRBV29-1 CSVEERSGYTF
TRBJ2-7 few 11 TRBV10-3 CAISDLKEQYF
TRBJ1-1 . 14 TRBV18 CASRPGGSDTEAFF
TRBJ2-7 . 14 TRBV29-1 CSVEVGTHRDEQYF
TRBJ2-2 . 16 TRBV2 CASSEVGTGNTGELFF
TRBJ2-5 . 15 TRBV18 CASSPQLGAGETQYF
TRBJ1-1 . 13 TRBV27 CASTTTGYTEAFF
TRBJ2-1 . 17 TRBV30 CAWSVPGLAGRVNEQFF
TRBJ1-3 once 15 TRBV6-6 CASSYRQSSGNTIYF
TRBJ2-7 . 15 TRBV10-1 CASSESAGGTYEQYF
TRBJ1-2 . 12 TRBV30 CASTTPNYGYTF
TRBJ2-3 . 17 TRBV4-1 CASSQGGGRGAPVAQYF
TRBJ2-6 once 16 TRBV13 CASSLVGLSGANVLTF
TRBJ1-5 once 15 TRBV7-2 CASSPRDIYNQPQHF
TRBJ2-6 . 16 TRBV19 CASSRRQESGANVLTF
TRBJ1-1 . 17 TRBV2 CASSERGQRFMNTEAFF
TRBJ1-5 once 13 TRBV29-1 CSVVTDSNQPQHF
TRBJ2-7 . 12 TRBV29-1 CSVEEAGREQYF
TRBJ1-1 . 13 TRBV7-2 CASSRVENTEAFF
TRBJ1-2 . 14 TRBV28 CASSPPRGWYGYTF
TRBJ1-1 . 15 TRBV28 CASSLTQAGRTEAFF
TRBJ1-1 . 14 TRBV6-5 CASSYADRGAEAFF
TRBJ1-2 . 12 TRBV6-5 CASSDGGFGYTF
TRBJ2-7 . 14 TRBV4-1 CASSQDLRGYEQYF
TRBJ1-4 . 15 TRBV7-9 CASSPPGAANEKLFF
TRBJ2-6 . 15 TRBV6-1 CASSETGSGANVLTF
TRBJ1-1 . 15 TRBV7-8 CASSLRTGMNTEAFF
TRBJ1-1 . 15 TRBV5-1 CASSQGQGAYTEAFF
TRBJ1-2 once 14 TRBV5-6 CASSRVGQGYGYTF
TRBJ2-3 . 14 TRBV7-5 CARSFSGIKDTQYF
TRBJ2-6 . 15 TRBV6-5 CASSYSSRGANVLTF
TRBJ2-1 . 17 TRBV12-2 CASRLDGGPMGGNEQFF
TRBJ1-5 . 14 TRBV5-6 CASSLQRLSQPQHF
TRBJ1-4 . 15 TRBV10-2 CASSESGSLGEKLFF
TRBJ1-1 . 15 TRBV15 CATSRDPAGDTEAFF
TRBJ1-5 . 14 TRBV25-1 CASSEPGGNQPQHF
TRBJ2-7 . 15 TRBV11-3 CASSGRTGKRYEQYF
TRBJ1-3 . 16 TRBV11-2 CASSLNPRSSGNTIYF